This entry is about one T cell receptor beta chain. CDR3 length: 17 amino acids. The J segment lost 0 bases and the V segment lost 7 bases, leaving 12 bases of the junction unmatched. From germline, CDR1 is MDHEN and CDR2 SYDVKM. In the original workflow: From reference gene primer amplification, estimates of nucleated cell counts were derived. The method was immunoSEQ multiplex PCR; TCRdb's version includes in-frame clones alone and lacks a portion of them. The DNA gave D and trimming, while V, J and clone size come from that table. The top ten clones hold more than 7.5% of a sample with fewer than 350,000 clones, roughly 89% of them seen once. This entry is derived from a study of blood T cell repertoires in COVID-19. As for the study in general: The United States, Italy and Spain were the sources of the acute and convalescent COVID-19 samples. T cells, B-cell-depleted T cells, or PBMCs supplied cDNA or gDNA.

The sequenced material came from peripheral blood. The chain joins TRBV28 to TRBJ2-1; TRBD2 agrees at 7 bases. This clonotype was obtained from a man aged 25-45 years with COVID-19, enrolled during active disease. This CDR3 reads CASTRRAAGVSYNEQFF. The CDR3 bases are TGTGCCAGCACCCGAAGGGCTGCGGGAGTCTCCTACAATGAGCAGTTCTTC. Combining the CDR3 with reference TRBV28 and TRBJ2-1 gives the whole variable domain DVKVTQSSRYLVKRTGEKVFLECVQDMDHENMFWYRQDPGLGLRLIYFSYDVKMKEKGDIPEGYSVSREKKERFSLILESASTNQTSMYLCASTRRAAGVSYNEQFFGPGTRLTVL.